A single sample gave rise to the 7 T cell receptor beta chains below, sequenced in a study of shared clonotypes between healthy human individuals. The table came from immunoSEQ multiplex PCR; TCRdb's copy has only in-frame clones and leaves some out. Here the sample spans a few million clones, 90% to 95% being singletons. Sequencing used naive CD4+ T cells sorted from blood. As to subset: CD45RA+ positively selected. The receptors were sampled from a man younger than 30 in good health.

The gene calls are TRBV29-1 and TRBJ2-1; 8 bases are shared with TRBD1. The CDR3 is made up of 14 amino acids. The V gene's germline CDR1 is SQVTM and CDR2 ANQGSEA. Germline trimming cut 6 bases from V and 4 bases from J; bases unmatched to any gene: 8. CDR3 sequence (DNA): TGCAGCGTCCACGACAGGGGTTTTTACAATGAGCAGTTCTTC. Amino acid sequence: CSVHDRGFYNEQFF.

Here the CDR3 DNA reads TGTGCCTGGAGTAGCGGGGCCAAGCAGTACTTC. Amino acids: CAWSSGAKQYF. The chain is built from TRBV30 and TRBJ2-5; TRBD2 matches 7 bases. The CDR3 loop spans 11 amino acids. The germline V gene encodes CDR1 GTSNPN and CDR2 SVGIG (reference sequence). J lost 11 bases, V lost 2 bases, and 5 bases had no gene match.

DNA for the CDR3: TGTGCCAGTAGTATACTGGACGGTGACTATGGCTACACCTTC. This translates into CASSILDGDYGYTF. The chain carries TRBV19 and TRBJ1-2; D ambiguous. The length of the CDR3 is 14 residues. Trimming removed 2 bases from V and 3 bases from J, with 10 bases in between. CDR1 and CDR2 from the germline V gene are LNHDA and SQIVND (reference sequence).

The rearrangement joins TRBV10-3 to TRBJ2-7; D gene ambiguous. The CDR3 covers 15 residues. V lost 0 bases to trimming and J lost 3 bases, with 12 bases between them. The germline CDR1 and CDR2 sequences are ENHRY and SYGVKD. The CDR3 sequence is CAISESNGFNYEQYF. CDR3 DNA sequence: TGTGCCATCAGTGAGTCGAACGGGTTTAACTACGAGCAGTACTTC.

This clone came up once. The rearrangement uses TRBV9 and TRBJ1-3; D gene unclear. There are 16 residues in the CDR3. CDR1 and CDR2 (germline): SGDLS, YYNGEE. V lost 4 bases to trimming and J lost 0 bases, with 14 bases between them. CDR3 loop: CASSPITAPSGNTIYF. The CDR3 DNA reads TGTGCCAGCAGCCCTATCACAGCTCCCTCTGGAAACACCATATATTTT. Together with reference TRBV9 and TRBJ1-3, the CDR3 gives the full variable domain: DSGVTQTPKHLITATGQRVTLRCSPRSGDLSVYWYQQSLDQGLQFLIQYYNGEERAKGNILERFSAQQFPDLHSELNLSSLELGDSALYFCASSPITAPSGNTIYFGEGSWLTVV.

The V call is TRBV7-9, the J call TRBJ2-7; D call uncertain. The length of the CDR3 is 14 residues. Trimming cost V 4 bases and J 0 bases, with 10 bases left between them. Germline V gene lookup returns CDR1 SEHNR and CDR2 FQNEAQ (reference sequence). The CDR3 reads CASSSYTVSYEQYF. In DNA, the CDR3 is TGTGCCAGCAGCTCTTACACCGTCTCCTACGAGCAGTACTTC.

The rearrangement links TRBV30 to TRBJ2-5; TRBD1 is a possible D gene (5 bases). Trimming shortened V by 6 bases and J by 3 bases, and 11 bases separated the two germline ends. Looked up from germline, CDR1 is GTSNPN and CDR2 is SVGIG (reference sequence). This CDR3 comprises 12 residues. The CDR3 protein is CACGQGKETQYF. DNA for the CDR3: TGTGCCTGTGGGCAGGGTAAAGAGACCCAGTACTTC.